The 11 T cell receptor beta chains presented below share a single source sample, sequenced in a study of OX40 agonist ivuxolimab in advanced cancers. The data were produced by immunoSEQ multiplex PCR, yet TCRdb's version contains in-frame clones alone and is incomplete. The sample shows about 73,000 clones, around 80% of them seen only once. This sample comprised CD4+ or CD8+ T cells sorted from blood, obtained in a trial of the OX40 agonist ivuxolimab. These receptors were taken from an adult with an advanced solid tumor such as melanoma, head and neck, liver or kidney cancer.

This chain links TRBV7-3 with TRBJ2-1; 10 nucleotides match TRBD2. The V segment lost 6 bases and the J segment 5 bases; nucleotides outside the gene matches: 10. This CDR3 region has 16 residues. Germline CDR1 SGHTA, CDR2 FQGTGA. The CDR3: CASRPPSGSMDNEQFF. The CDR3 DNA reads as TGTGCCAGCAGACCCCCTAGCGGGAGTATGGACAATGAGCAGTTCTTC. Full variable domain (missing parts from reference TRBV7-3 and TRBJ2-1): GAGVSQTPSNKVTEKGKYVELRCDPISGHTALYWYRQSLGQGPEFLIYFQGTGAADDSGLPNDRFFAVRPEGSVSTLKIQRTERGDSAVYLCASRPPSGSMDNEQFFGPGTRLTVL.

In DNA, the CDR3 is TGTGCCAGCAGACAGGGGCCATACGAGCAGTACTTC. It translates to CASRQGPYEQYF. V is TRBV6-5 and J is TRBJ2-7, with 7 nucleotides matching TRBD1. Germline V gene sequence: CDR1 MNHEY, CDR2 SVGAGI. This CDR3 has 12 residues. The V and J ends lost 6 bases and 4 bases, in that order; junction bases with no gene match: 3.

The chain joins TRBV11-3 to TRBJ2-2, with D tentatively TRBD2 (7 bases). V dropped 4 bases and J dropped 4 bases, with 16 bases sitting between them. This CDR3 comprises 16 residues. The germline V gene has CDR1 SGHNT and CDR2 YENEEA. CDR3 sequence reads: CASSWGGQRGTGELFF. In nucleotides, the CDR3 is TGTGCCAGCAGCTGGGGGGGCCAACGAGGCACCGGGGAGCTGTTTTTT. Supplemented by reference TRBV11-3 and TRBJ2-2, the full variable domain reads EAGVVQSPRYKIIEKKQPVAFWCNPISGHNTLYWYLQNLGQGPELLIRYENEEAVDDSQLPKDRFSAERLKGVDSTLKIQPAELGDSAVYLCASSWGGQRGTGELFFGEGSRLTVL.

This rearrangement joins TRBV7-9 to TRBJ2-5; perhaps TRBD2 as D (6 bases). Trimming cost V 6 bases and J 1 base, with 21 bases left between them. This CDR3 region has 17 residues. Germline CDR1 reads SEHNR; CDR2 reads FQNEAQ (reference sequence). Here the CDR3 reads CASRPNPGGESQETQYF. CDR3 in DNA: TGTGCCAGCAGACCAAATCCCGGGGGAGAAAGCCAAGAGACCCAGTACTTC. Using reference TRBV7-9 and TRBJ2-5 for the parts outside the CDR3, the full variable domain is DTGVSQNPRHKITKRGQNVTFRCDPISEHNRLYWYRQTLGQGPEFLTYFQNEAQLEKSRLLSDRFSAERPKGSFSTLEIQRTEQGDSAMYLCASRPNPGGESQETQYFGPGTRLLVL.

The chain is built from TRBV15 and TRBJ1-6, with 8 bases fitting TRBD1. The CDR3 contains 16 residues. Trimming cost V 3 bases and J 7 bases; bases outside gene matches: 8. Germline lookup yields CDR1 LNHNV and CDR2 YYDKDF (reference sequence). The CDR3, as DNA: TGTGCCACCAGCAGCAGACCGGGACAGGAGAATTCACCCCTCCACTTT. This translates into CATSSRPGQENSPLHF.

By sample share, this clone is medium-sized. This chain's CDR3 is CASSEWAGTGGGEQYF. In DNA, the CDR3 is TGTGCCAGCAGTGAATGGGCGGGGACAGGGGGCGGCGAGCAGTACTTC. The V gene is TRBV6-1, the J gene TRBJ2-7; 12 nucleotides match TRBD1. Germline trimming cut 2 bases from V and 6 bases from J; bases unmatched to any gene: 8. Germline CDR1 MNHNS, CDR2 SASEGT. The CDR3 runs to 16 residues.

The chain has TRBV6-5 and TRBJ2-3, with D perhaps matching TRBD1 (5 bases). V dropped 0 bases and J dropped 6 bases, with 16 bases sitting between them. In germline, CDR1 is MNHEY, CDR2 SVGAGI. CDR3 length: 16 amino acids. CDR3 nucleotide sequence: TGTGCCAGCAGTTACTCGCAGGGAAGGAACCGGGATACGCAGTATTTT. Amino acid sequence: CASSYSQGRNRDTQYF.

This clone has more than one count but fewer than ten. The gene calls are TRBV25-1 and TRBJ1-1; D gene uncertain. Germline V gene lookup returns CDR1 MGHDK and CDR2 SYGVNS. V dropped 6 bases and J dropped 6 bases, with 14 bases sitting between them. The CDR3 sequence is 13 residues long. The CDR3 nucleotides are TGTGCCAGCAGGGACCCCCGGATCGCTGAAGCTTTCTTT. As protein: CASRDPRIAEAFF.

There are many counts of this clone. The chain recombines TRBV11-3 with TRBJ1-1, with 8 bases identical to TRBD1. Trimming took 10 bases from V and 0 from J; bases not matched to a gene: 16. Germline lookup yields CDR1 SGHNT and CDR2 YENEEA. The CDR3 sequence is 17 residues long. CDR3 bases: TGTGCCACCTCCCCTAGACAGGGGAAGGACATGAACACTGAAGCTTTCTTT. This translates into CATSPRQGKDMNTEAFF.

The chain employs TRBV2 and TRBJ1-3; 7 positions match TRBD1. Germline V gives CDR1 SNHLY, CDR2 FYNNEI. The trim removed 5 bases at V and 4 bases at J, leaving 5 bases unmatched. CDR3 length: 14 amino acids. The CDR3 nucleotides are TGTGCCAGCAGTACAGGGGCTTACGGAAACACCATATATTTT. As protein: CASSTGAYGNTIYF.

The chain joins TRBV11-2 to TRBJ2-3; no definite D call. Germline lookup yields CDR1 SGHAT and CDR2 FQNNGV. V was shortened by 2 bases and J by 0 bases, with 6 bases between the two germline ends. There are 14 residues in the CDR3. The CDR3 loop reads CASSLSRSTDTQYF. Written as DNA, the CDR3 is TGTGCCAGCAGCTTATCCAGGAGCACAGATACGCAGTATTTT.